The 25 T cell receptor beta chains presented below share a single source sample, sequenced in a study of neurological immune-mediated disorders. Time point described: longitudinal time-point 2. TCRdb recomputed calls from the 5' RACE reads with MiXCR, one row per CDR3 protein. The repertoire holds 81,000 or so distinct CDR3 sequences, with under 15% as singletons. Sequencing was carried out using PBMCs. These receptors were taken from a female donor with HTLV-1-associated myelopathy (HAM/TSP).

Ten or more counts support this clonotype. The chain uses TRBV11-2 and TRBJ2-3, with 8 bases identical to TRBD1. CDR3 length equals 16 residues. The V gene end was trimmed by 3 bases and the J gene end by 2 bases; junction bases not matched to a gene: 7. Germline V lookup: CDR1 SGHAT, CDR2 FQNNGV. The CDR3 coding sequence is TGTGCCAGCAGCTTTACAGGGGGATCACACACAGATACGCAGTATTTT. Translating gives CASSFTGGSHTDTQYF.

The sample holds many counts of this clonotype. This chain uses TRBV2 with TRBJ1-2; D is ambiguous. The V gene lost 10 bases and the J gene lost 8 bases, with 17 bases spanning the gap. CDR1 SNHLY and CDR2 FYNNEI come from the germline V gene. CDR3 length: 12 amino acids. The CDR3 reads CATRWSSAGYTF. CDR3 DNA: TGTGCCACTCGGTGGTCCAGTGCCGGCTACACCTTC.

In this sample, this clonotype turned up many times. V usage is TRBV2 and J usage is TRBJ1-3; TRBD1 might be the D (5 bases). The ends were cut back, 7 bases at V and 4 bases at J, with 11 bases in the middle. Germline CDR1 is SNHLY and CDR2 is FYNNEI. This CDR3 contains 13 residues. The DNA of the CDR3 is TGTGCCAGCAATCGACAGCCCGGAAACACCATATATTTT. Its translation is CASNRQPGNTIYF.

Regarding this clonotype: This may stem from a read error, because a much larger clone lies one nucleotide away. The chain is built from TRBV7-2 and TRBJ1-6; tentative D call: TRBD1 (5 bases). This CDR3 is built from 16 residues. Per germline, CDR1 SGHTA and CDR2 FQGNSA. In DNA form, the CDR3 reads TGTGCCAGCAGATTAGGCTACTCGGGGGGAAATTCACCCCTCCACTTT. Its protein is CASRLGYSGGNSPLHF.

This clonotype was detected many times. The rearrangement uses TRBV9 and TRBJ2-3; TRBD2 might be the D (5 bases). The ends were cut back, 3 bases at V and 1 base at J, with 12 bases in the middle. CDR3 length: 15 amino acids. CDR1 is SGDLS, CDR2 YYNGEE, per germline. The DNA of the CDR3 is TGTGCCAGCAGCGGCGGACTTCCCCGCACAGATACGCAGTATTTT. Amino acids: CASSGGLPRTDTQYF.

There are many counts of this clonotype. The DNA for the CDR3 is TGTGCCAGCAGTCCCGGACAGCGAAATCAGCCCCAGCATTTT. Translation gives CASSPGQRNQPQHF. V usage is TRBV28 and J usage is TRBJ1-5, with a tentative D call TRBD1 (6 bases). Germline V gene data show CDR1 as MDHEN and CDR2 as SYDVKM. Trimming left V 5 bases short and J 4 bases short, with 12 bases between. The CDR3 has 14 amino acids.

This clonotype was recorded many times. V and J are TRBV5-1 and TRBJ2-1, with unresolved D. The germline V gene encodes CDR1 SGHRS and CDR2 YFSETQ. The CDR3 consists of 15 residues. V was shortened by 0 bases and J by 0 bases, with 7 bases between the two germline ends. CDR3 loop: CASSLVANSYNEQFF. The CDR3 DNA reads TGCGCCAGCAGCTTGGTCGCAAACTCCTACAATGAGCAGTTCTTC. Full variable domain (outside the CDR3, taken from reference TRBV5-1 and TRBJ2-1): KAGVTQTPRYLIKTRGQQVTLSCSPISGHRSVSWYQQTPGQGLQFLFEYFSETQRNKGNFPGRFSGRQFSNSRSEMNVSTLELGDSALYLCASSLVANSYNEQFFGPGTRLTVL.

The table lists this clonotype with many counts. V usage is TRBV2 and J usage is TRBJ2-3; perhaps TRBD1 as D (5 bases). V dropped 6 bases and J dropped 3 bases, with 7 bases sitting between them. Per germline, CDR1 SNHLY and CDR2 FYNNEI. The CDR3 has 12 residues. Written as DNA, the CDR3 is TGTGCCAGCAGCAGGGAAACAGATACGCAGTATTTT. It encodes CASSRETDTQYF.

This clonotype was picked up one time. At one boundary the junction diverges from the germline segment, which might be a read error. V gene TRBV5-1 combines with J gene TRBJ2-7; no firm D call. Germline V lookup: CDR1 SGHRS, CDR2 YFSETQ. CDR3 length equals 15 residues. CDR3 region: CASSLGTVPTYEKYF. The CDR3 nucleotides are TGCGCCAGCAGCTTAGGAACAGTTCCAACCTACGAGAAGTACTTC.

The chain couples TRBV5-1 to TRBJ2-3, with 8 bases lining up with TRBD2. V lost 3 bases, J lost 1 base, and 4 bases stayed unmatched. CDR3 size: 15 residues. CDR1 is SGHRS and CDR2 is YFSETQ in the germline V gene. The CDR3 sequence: CASSSGGGRTDTQYF. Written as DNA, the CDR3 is TGCGCCAGCAGCTCCGGGGGGGGCCGCACAGATACGCAGTATTTT. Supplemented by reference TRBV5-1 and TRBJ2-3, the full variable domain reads KAGVTQTPRYLIKTRGQQVTLSCSPISGHRSVSWYQQTPGQGLQFLFEYFSETQRNKGNFPGRFSGRQFSNSRSEMNVSTLELGDSALYLCASSSGGGRTDTQYFGPGTRLTVL.

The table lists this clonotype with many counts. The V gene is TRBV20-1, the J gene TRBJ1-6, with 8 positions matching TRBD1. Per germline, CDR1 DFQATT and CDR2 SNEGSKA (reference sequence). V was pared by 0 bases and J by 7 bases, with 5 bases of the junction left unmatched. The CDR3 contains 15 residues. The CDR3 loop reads CSARDRTGRNSPLHF. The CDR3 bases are TGCAGTGCTAGAGATCGGACAGGGAGGAATTCACCCCTCCACTTT.

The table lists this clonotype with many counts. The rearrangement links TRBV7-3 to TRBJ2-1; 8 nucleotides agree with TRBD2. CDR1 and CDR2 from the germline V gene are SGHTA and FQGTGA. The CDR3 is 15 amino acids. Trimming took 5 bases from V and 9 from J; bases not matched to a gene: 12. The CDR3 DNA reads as TGTGCCAGCAGCCCGGGGGGCGCGGGAGGTGCTGAGCAGTTCTTC. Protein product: CASSPGGAGGAEQFF.

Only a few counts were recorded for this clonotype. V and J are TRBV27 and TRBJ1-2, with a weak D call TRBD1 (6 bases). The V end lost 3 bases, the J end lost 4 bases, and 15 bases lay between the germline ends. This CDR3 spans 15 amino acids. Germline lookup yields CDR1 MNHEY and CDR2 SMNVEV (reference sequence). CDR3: CASSFQPGGSYGYTF. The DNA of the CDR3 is TGTGCCAGCAGTTTCCAACCGGGGGGCTCCTATGGCTACACCTTC.

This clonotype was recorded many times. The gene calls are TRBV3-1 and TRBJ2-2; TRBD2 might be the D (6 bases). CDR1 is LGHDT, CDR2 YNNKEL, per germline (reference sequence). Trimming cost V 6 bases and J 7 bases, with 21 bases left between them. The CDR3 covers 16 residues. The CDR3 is CASSPRVAGMVGELFF. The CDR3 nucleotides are TGTGCCAGCAGTCCCCGGGTTGCGGGGATGGTCGGGGAGCTGTTTTTT. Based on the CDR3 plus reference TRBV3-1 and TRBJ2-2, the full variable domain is DTAVSQTPKYLVTQMGNDKSIKCEQNLGHDTMYWYKQDSKKFLKIMFSYNNKELIINETVPNRFSPKSPDKAHLNLHINSLELGDSAVYFCASSPRVAGMVGELFFGEGSRLTVL.

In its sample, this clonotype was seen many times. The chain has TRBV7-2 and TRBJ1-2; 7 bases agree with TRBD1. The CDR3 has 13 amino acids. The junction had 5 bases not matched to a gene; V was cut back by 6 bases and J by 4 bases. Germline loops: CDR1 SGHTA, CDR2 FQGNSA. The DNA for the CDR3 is TGTGCCAGCAGGCGGGACAGCCTCTATGGCTACACCTTC. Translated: CASRRDSLYGYTF.

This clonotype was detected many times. The CDR3 loop reads CASSEGGYTDTQYF. In DNA, the CDR3 is TGTGCCAGCAGTGAAGGGGGATACACAGATACGCAGTATTTT. The gene calls are TRBV11-2 and TRBJ2-3; maybe TRBD1 (6 bases). From germline, CDR1 is SGHAT and CDR2 FQNNGV. Trimming pared 6 bases from V and 2 bases from J, leaving 12 bases between. This CDR3 contains 14 residues.

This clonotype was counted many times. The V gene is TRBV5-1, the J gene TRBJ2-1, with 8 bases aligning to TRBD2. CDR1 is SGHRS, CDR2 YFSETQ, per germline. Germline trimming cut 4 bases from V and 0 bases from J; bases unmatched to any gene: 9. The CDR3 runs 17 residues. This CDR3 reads CASSVNGGGNSYNEQFF. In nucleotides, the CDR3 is TGCGCCAGCAGCGTCAACGGGGGGGGGAACTCCTACAATGAGCAGTTCTTC. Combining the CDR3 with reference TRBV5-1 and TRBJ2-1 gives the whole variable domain KAGVTQTPRYLIKTRGQQVTLSCSPISGHRSVSWYQQTPGQGLQFLFEYFSETQRNKGNFPGRFSGRQFSNSRSEMNVSTLELGDSALYLCASSVNGGGNSYNEQFFGPGTRLTVL.

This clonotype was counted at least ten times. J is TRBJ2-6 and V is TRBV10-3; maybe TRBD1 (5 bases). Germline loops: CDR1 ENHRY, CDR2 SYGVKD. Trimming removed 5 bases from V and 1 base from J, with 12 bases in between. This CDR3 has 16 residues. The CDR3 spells CAISSPKGSGANVLTF. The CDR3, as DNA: TGTGCCATCAGTTCCCCCAAGGGGTCTGGGGCCAACGTCCTGACTTTC.

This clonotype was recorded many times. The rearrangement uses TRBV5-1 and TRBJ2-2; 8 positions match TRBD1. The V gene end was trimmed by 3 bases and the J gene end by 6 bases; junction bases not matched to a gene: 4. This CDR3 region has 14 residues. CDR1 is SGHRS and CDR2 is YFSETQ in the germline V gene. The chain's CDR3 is CASSSDRVAGELFF. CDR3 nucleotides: TGCGCCAGCAGCTCGGACAGGGTTGCCGGGGAGCTGTTTTTT.

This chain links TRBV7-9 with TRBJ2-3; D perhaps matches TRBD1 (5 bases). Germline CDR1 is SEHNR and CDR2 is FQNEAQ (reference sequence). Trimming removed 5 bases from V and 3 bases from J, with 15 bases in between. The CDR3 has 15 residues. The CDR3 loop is CASSPSTVPTDTQYF. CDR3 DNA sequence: TGTGCCAGCAGCCCGTCGACAGTACCGACAGATACGCAGTATTTT.

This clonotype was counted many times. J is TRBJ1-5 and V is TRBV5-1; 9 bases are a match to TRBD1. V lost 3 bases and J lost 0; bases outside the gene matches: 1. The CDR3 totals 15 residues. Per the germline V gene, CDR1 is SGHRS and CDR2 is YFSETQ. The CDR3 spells CASSWTGDSNQPQHF. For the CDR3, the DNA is TGCGCCAGCAGCTGGACAGGGGATAGCAATCAGCCCCAGCATTTT.

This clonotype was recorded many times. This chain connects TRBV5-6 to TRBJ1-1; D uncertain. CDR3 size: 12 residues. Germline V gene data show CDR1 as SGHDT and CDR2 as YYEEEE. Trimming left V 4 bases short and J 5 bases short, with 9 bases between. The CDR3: CASSRGGTEAFF. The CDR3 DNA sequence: TGTGCCAGCAGCCGAGGAGGGACTGAAGCTTTCTTT.

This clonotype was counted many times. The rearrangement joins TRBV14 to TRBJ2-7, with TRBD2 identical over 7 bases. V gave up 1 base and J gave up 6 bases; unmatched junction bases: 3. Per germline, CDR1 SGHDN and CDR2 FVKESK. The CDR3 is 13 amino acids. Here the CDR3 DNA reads TGTGCCAGCAGCCAAGGGGAGGGAGGCGAGCAGTACTTC. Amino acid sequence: CASSQGEGGEQYF.

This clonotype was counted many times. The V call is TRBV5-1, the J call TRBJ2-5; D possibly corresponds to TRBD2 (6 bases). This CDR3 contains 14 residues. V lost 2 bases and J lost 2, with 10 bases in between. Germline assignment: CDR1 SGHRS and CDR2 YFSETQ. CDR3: CASSLGGTQETQYF. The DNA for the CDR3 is TGCGCCAGCAGCTTAGGAGGGACTCAAGAGACCCAGTACTTC.

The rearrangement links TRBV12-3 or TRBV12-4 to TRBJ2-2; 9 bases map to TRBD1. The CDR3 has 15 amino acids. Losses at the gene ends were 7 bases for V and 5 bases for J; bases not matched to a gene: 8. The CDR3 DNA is TGTGCCAGCACCCCGGGACAGGGAGGGACCGGGGAGCTGTTTTTT. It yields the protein CASTPGQGGTGELFF.